The TCR beta chain under discussion was sequenced for a study of blood T cell repertoires in COVID-19. Germline V lookup: CDR1 KGHDR, CDR2 SFDVKD. This CDR3 has 16 amino acids. The V segment lost 1 base and the J segment 7 bases; nucleotides outside the gene matches: 5. Cohorts were assigned according to the clinical history that participants reported. Before they entered the study, exposed participants had met a COVID-19 case within 2 weeks. The repertoire was sequenced with immunoSEQ multiplex PCR; TCRdb's copy has only in-frame clones and lacks some. The table shows 200,000 to 250,000 clones, with approximately 89% occurring only once.

This TCR derives from a woman in her 30s who had been exposed to COVID-19. Source material: PBMCs or T cells enriched from blood (not recorded which). This sequence joins TRBV24-1 and TRBJ2-1; 11 nucleotides agree with TRBD2. The CDR3 coding sequence is TGTGCCACCAGTGATTTTGCTAGCGGGAGGAGGAATGAGCAGTTCTTC. Translating gives CATSDFASGRRNEQFF.